In this sample, the clone carrying this T cell receptor beta chain turned up many times. TCRdb itself ran the 5' RACE reads through MiXCR, one entry per CDR3 protein. The profile shows some 54,000 distinct CDR3 sequences, roughly 7.4% of them singletons. The CDR3 length is 14 residues. The germline gives CDR1 DFQATT, CDR2 SNEGSKA (reference sequence). Trimming at V came to 3 bases and at J to 1 base, leaving 2 bases not matched to a gene. The record originates from a study of spatial heterogeneity in lung cancer. On the study more broadly: The donors were approximately 70 patients with non-small cell lung cancer that was early-stage and untreated.

Time point here: blood at routine non-recurrence follow-up after resection. Whole RNA, which was extracted from tumor, nontumor lung tissue or frozen PBMC, was sequenced without any cell sorting. The sample here was PBMCs, taken at follow-up. The clonotype comes from a female donor with early-stage non-small cell lung cancer. The chain recombines TRBV20-1 with TRBJ2-3; 9 nucleotides align to TRBD2. The chain's CDR3 is CSARIAGGTDTQYF. In nucleotides, the CDR3 is TGCAGTGCTAGGATAGCGGGGGGCACAGATACGCAGTATTTT.